This TCR beta chain emerged from a study of shared clonotypes between healthy human individuals. This table comes from immunoSEQ multiplex PCR, and its TCRdb copy is limited to in-frame clones, with some not included. The sample holds about 2.4 million clones, more than 85% seen once. For this clone: The sample carries other DNA sequences with the same CDR3.

The CDR3 sequence is 14 residues long. Germline CDR1 SEHNR, CDR2 FQNEAQ (reference sequence). The ends were cut back, 3 bases at V and 0 bases at J, with 7 bases in the middle. Sample: naive CD4+ T cells from PBMCs. Documented subset: CD45RA+ positively selected. This rearrangement joins TRBV7-9 to TRBJ2-3; perhaps TRBD2 as D (5 bases). This TCR came from a man aged 18 to 29 in good health. Some clones in this sample may be carry-over from other donors' samples. CDR3 region: CASSLSGSTDTQYF. DNA of the CDR3: TGTGCCAGCAGCTTGAGCGGTAGCACAGATACGCAGTATTTT.